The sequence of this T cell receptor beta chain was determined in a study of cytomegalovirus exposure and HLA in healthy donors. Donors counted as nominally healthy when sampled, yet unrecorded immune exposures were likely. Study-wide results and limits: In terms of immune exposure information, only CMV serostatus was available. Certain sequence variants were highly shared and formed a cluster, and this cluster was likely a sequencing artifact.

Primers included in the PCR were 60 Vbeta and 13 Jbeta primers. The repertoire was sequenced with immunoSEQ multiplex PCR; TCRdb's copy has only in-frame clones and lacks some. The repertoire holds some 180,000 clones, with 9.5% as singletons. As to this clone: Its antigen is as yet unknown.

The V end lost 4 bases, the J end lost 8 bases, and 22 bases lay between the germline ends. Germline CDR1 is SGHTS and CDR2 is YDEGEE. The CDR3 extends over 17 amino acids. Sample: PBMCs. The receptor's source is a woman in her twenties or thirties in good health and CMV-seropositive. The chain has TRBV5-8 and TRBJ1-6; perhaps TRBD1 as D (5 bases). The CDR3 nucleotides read TGTGCCAGCAGCCTGGGGTCAGGGAGCCCGGGGGATTCACCCCTCCACTTT. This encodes CASSLGSGSPGDSPLHF.